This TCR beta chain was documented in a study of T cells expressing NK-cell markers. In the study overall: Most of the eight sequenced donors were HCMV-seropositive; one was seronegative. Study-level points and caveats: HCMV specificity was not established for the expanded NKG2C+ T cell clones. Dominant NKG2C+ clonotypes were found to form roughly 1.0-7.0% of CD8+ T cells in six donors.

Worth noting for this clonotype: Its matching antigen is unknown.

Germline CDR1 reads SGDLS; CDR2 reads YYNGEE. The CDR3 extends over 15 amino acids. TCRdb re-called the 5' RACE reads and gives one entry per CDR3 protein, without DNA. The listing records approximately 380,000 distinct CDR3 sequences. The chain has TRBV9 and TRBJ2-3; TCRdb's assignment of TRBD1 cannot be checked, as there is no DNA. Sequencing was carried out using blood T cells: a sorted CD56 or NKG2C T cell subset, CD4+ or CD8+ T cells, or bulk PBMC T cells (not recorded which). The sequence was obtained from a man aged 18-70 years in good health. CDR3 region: CASTFRGGSTDTQYF.